This T cell receptor beta chain was captured by sequencing in a study of technical replicates of blood from a handful of donors (dated by TCRdb to 2017 to 2019). The CDR3 sequence holds 16 residues, the cysteine and phenylalanine included. Here the CDR3 DNA is all that survives: 48 bases in frame from base 1. According to the germline V gene, CDR1 reads SGHRS and CDR2 reads YFSETQ. V and J lose 1 base and 5 bases, and a span of 18 bases separates them. The library relied on the immunoSEQ multiplex PCR assay. TCRdb provides this immuneACCESS table in a form limited to in-frame rearrangements. Some clones are lacking; in checked studies, under half of them reflect an unresolved V gene, and why the rest are absent is not known. The sample yields over 65,000 clones; 95% to 98% were counted once. The top ten constitute 0.16% of the sample. As concerns this clone: What antigen it recognizes has not been identified. Base qualities were left out, and no much larger clone turns up one base away.

Sequencing used T cells isolated from PBMCs. The clonotype comes from a human donor in good health. The chain is assembled from TRBV5-1 and TRBJ1-1; a weak D assignment points to TRBD1 (6 bases agree). DNA sequence: TGCGCCAGCAGCTTGAGTGGTACAGGGATGGGGACTGAAGCTTTCTTT. Its protein reads: CASSLSGTGMGTEAFF.